The sequence of this T cell receptor beta chain was determined in a study of PD-1 blockade in classical Hodgkin lymphoma. Looked up from germline, CDR1 is SGHNT and CDR2 is YYREEE (reference sequence). The CDR3 extends over 15 amino acids. Trimming removed 4 bases from V and 1 base from J, with 14 bases in between. This table comes from immunoSEQ multiplex PCR, and its TCRdb copy is limited to in-frame clones, with some not included. In the table there are 43,000 or so clones, approximately 70% of which are singletons. Every patient was affected by relapse after autologous stem cell transplantation, while exposure to brentuximab vedotin was not uniform.

The V gene is TRBV5-4, the J gene TRBJ1-1; D is unclear. The sequences come from peripheral blood mononuclear cells (PBMCs), collected at baseline. This receptor was taken from a human donor with classical Hodgkin lymphoma. The DNA for the CDR3 is TGTGCCAGCAGCCCGACGGGATTGGGGAACACTGAAGCTTTCTTT. Encoded protein: CASSPTGLGNTEAFF.